This TCR beta chain comes out of a study of T cells in Graves' hyperthyroidism and ophthalmopathy. Findings and caveats of the study: Ophthalmopathy was told apart from stable hyperthyroidism by a 13 V-J model.

Each diagnosis drew on symptoms, thyroxine, TRAb, thyroid ultrasound and orbital computed tomography findings. RNA transcripts were the template for amplifying TCR beta CDR3 regions. TCR CDR3 regions were first amplified by RT-PCR with HTBI primers. Using its own MiXCR run on the multiplex PCR reads, TCRdb lists one record per CDR3 protein. Of 700,000 to 950,000 distinct CDR3 sequences listed, roughly 32% were seen once; the top ten hold around 30%. Germline V lookup: CDR1 DFQATT, CDR2 SNEGSKA (reference sequence). The CDR3 totals 14 residues. V lost 4 bases and J lost 4, with 15 bases in between. As for this clonotype: Antigen: not known.

This sequence originates from a woman in her thirties or forties with Graves' hyperthyroidism. Sequencing was carried out using blood. The chain is built from TRBV20-1 and TRBJ2-3; TRBD1 or TRBD2 may be the D gene (5 bases each). CDR3 coding DNA: TGCAGTGCTATCGTCGGGGCAACGTCAGATACGCAGTATTTT. Translation: CSAIVGATSDTQYF.